This TCR beta chain stems from a study of blood T cell repertoires in COVID-19. The CDR3 consists of 16 residues. Losses at the gene ends were 0 bases for V and 2 bases for J; bases not matched to a gene: 6. CDR1 MGHRA and CDR2 YSYEKL come from the germline V gene. Per the study methods: Amplification from reference gene primers served as the basis for estimated nucleated cell counts. Data came from immunoSEQ multiplex PCR; TCRdb stores just in-frame clones and leaves some out. Clonal size and the V and J genes are those of that table, whereas D and trimming came from the DNA. The sample has 400,000 to 450,000 clones, around 91% seen once.

The sequence was obtained from a man aged 18 to 30 who had recovered from COVID-19. The chain uses TRBV4-1 and TRBJ1-1; the match to TRBD1 covers 7 bases. The sequencing input was PBMCs or T cells enriched from blood (not recorded which). CDR3 sequence: CASSQDLKGANTEAFF. The CDR3 nucleotides are TGCGCCAGCAGCCAAGATCTGAAGGGGGCTAACACTGAAGCTTTCTTT.